These 26 T cell receptor beta chains were all obtained from the same sample, sequenced in a study of tumor-infiltrating lymphocytes in primary liver carcinoma. With a constant-region primer, TCR beta cDNA was made from approximately 500 ng of total RNA. Libraries of TCR beta came from three nested multiplex PCR rounds with slightly modified ARM-PCR. Use of TRBV1-TRBV30 forward primers with a C-beta reverse primer characterized the first two PCR rounds, which lasted 10 cycles each. TCRdb re-called the multiplex PCR reads through MiXCR, storing one row per CDR3 protein. This sample has 300,000 to 350,000 distinct CDR3 sequences, with about three fifths found just once. The blood RNA (from unsorted whole blood) was obtained, and germline DNA was also extracted. Sequenced sample: peripheral blood. The receptors were sampled from a woman between 25 and 40 years old with primary liver carcinoma and hepatitis B virus infection.

There are many counts of this clonotype. V is TRBV12-3 or TRBV12-4 and J is TRBJ2-7; TRBD2 aligns across 9 bases. After removal of 1 base from V and 0 bases from J, the junction contained 4 bases not matched to a gene. This CDR3 region has 16 residues. The CDR3 is CASSLGPAGGSYEQYF. In DNA form, the CDR3 reads TGTGCCAGCAGTTTAGGGCCAGCGGGAGGCTCCTACGAGCAGTACTTC.

Comments on this clonotype: Relative to the germline gene, one junction end is altered; a read error may explain this. The chain uses TRBV6-6 and TRBJ2-7; D is perhaps TRBD2 (7 bases). There are 14 residues in the CDR3. Per the germline V gene, CDR1 is MNHNY and CDR2 is SVGAGI (reference sequence). The CDR3 DNA follows: TGTGCCAGCAGTCCATCTGGGGGGGCTTACGGGCAGTACTTC. It is translated as CASSPSGGAYGQYF.

With regard to this clonotype: The CDR3 ends on some other residue instead of the conserved phenylalanine or tryptophan, so this is likely a read error. The chain couples TRBV11-1 to TRBJ2-2; D is perhaps TRBD1 or TRBD2 (5 bases each). Germline CDR1 SGHAT, CDR2 FQDESV (reference sequence). This CDR3 is 14 amino acids long. CDR3 in amino acids: CDSSLRGEYGELFL. The CDR3 region has the DNA TGTGACAGCAGCTTAAGAGGGGAATACGGGGAGCTGTTTCTT.

Details on this clonotype: Relative to the germline gene, one junction end is altered; a read error may explain this. CDR3 sequence reads: CASSLVGSPQDSNTWELFF. The DNA of the CDR3 is TGTGCCAGCAGCTTAGTTGGGAGTCCCCAGGACAGTAACACCTGGGAGCTGTTTTTT. The chain is built from TRBV11-2 and TRBJ2-2; possible D gene TRBD1, 6 bases. The CDR3 spans 19 residues. Germline V CDR1 and CDR2: SGHAT, FQNNGV.

Concerning this clonotype: A read error may account for a junction end that differs from germline. The chain carries TRBV28 and TRBJ2-7, with D perhaps TRBD1 (6 bases). Germline lookup yields CDR1 MDHEN and CDR2 SYDVKM. CDR3 size: 14 residues. The CDR3 sequence: CAGSFWDTASEQYF. DNA for the CDR3: TGTGCCGGCAGTTTTTGGGACACGGCGAGCGAGCAGTACTTC.

This clonotype was seen repeatedly, ten times or more. This rearrangement joins TRBV11-2 to TRBJ2-3; 7 bases are a match to TRBD1. The V gene's germline CDR1 is SGHAT and CDR2 FQNNGV. V was clipped by 7 bases and J by 4 bases; unmatched bases: 11. The CDR3 sequence is 15 residues long. CDR3 region: CASKETGVGADTQYF. The DNA of the CDR3 is TGTGCCAGCAAGGAAACAGGGGTTGGTGCAGATACGCAGTATTTT.

The sample holds many counts of this clonotype. The rearrangement joins TRBV4-3 to TRBJ2-7; D perhaps matches TRBD2 (6 bases). The CDR3 loop spans 18 amino acids. CDR1 and CDR2 from the germline V gene are LGHNA and YSLEER. The V end lost 0 bases, the J end lost 6 bases, and 24 bases lay between the germline ends. CDR3 bases: TGCGCCAGCAGCCAAGAAGGAGTGGGGAGGACAAGGATTCGCGAGCAGTACTTC. Translating it yields CASSQEGVGRTRIREQYF.

The sample holds many counts of this clonotype. Here the CDR3 reads CSVSDSRADTQYF. As DNA, the CDR3 is TGCAGCGTCTCGGACTCCAGGGCAGATACGCAGTATTTT. The rearrangement joins TRBV29-1 to TRBJ2-3; D may correspond to TRBD1 or TRBD2 (5 bases each). V lost 6 bases and J lost 4, with 14 bases in between. CDR1 and CDR2 (germline): SQVTM, ANQGSEA. The CDR3 has 13 amino acids.

This clonotype showed up just once. This is likely a read error, given that the CDR3 carries no conserved phenylalanine or tryptophan at its end. The rearrangement uses TRBV11-2 and TRBJ2-1; D is undetermined. Germline V gene data show CDR1 as SGHAT and CDR2 as FQNNGV. This CDR3 region has 15 residues. This CDR3 is CASSLEAHTRNEQFL. The CDR3 nucleotides read TGCGCCAGCAGCTTAGAGGCCCACACCCGCAATGAGCAGTTCCTC.

Note on this clonotype: Relative to the germline gene, one junction end is altered; a read error may explain this. J is TRBJ1-3 and V is TRBV6-6, with D unresolved. The V gene's germline CDR1 is MNHNY and CDR2 SVGAGI (reference sequence). The CDR3 spans 12 residues. The CDR3 protein is CACSYIGNTIYF. Written as DNA, the CDR3 is TGTGCCTGCAGTTACATAGGGAACACCATATATTTT.

J is TRBJ2-7 and V is TRBV11-3; 7 bases agree with TRBD1. J gave up 3 bases and V 2 bases, and 7 bases lay outside the gene matches. Per germline, CDR1 SGHNT and CDR2 YENEEA. This CDR3 region has 15 residues. Written as DNA, the CDR3 is TGTGCCAGCAGCTTAACCGGGACAGTGATCTACGAGCAGTACTTC. Its translation: CASSLTGTVIYEQYF.

Comments on this clonotype: A clone one base away is much larger, so this may be a read error. V usage is TRBV12-3 or TRBV12-4 and J usage is TRBJ2-5, with D tentatively TRBD2 (6 bases). The CDR3 spans 16 residues. CDR3 sequence reads: CASNLLRGGGQETQYF. The DNA for the CDR3 is TGTGCCAGCAATTTATTGCGGGGAGGCGGACAAGAGACCCAGTACTTC.

This clonotype was counted a few times. The chain recombines TRBV12-5 with TRBJ2-5; 8 bases match TRBD1. The CDR3 runs 14 residues. J lost 5 bases, V lost 4 bases, and 6 bases had no gene match. Per germline, CDR1 LGHNT and CDR2 FRNRAP. CDR3 nucleotides: TGTGCTAGTGGTTCGCAGGGGGCGGGCGAGACCCAGTACTTC. Translation gives CASGSQGAGETQYF.

With regard to this clonotype: A read error may produce the germline difference seen at one junction end. The J gene is TRBJ2-7, the V gene TRBV30; D tentatively reads TRBD1 or TRBD2 (5 bases each). Germline CDR1 reads GTSNPN; CDR2 reads SVGIG (reference sequence). There are 14 residues in the CDR3. As DNA, the CDR3 is TGTGCCTGGAATGGTGAGGGGCGAGGAAACGAACAGTACTTC. This sequence encodes CAWNGEGRGNEQYF.

On this clonotype: A much larger clonotype is one base distant, so this may be a read error. The chain couples TRBV6-2 or TRBV6-3 to TRBJ2-3, with 9 bases that match TRBD2. CDR1 and CDR2 (germline): MNHEY, SVGEGT. V gave up 4 bases and J gave up 8 bases; unmatched junction bases: 10. The CDR3 runs 15 residues. CDR3 protein: CASSLAGAEVGTQYF. DNA for the CDR3: TGTGCCAGCAGTTTAGCGGGAGCGGAGGTGGGTACGCAGTATTTT.

Worth noting for this clonotype: At one end, the junction sequence differs from germline, possibly due to a read error. This chain links TRBV11-2 with TRBJ1-1; perhaps TRBD1 as D (6 bases). This CDR3 is 13 amino acids long. Germline V gene data show CDR1 as SGHAT and CDR2 as FQNNGV. CDR3 residues: CASSLGGGTGAFF. CDR3 in DNA: TGTGCCAGCAGTTTAGGGGGGGGGACTGGAGCTTTCTTT.

As to this clonotype: The junction differs from germline at one of its ends, possibly a read error. This rearrangement joins TRBV7-3 to TRBJ2-1; D perhaps matches TRBD1 (6 bases). From germline, CDR1 is SGHTA and CDR2 FQGTGA. The CDR3 is 14 residues long. The CDR3 DNA is TGTGCCAACAGCGCACAGGGTACCCCCCTTGAGCAGTTCTTC. This translates into CANSAQGTPLEQFF.

As for this clonotype: A much larger clone lies a single base off, so this may be a read error. The genes are TRBV6-5 and TRBJ2-7, with TRBD1 as a possible D gene (5 bases). The CDR3 has 15 residues. Germline CDR1 and CDR2: MNHEY and SVGAGI. The CDR3 bases are TGTGTCAGCAGTACCCGACAGCGTAGCTCCTACGAGCAGTACTTC. Its protein is CVSSTRQRSSYEQYF.

A remark on this clonotype: This clone may be a read error of a much larger clone one base away. CDR3 amino acids: CASSLNGQPQYF. Written as DNA, the CDR3 is TGTGCCAGCAGTTTAAACGGGCAGCCCCAGTATTTT. The V gene is TRBV12-3 or TRBV12-4, the J gene TRBJ1-5; D is unclear. The J call could be wrong; TRBJ2-3 is a better fit for the DNA end. This CDR3 spans 12 amino acids.

This rearrangement joins TRBV30 to TRBJ1-6; D not certain. The germline V gene encodes CDR1 GTSNPN and CDR2 SVGIG (reference sequence). Trimming took off 0 bases at V and 9 bases at J, with 6 bases between the two ends. There are 12 residues in the CDR3. CDR3 in amino acids: CAWSVPSSPLHF. In DNA, the CDR3 is TGTGCCTGGAGTGTACCAAGTTCACCCCTCCACTTT.

This chain joins TRBV12-3 or TRBV12-4 and TRBJ2-2, with D possibly TRBD1 on 6 matching bases. V was shortened by 6 bases and J by 3 bases, with 8 bases between the two germline ends. The CDR3 runs to 13 residues. CDR3 in amino acids: CASRRTDTGELFF. The CDR3 DNA reads TGTGCCAGCAGGAGGACAGACACCGGGGAGCTGTTTTTT.

CDR3 bases: TGTGCCAGCAGTTGGAACAGTGAAGGCGGCTACACCTTC. It is translated as CASSWNSEGGYTF. The chain couples TRBV6-5 to TRBJ1-2; no reliable D call. Trimming left V 4 bases short and J 8 bases short, with 14 bases between. Germline CDR1 is MNHEY and CDR2 is SVGAGI. This CDR3 contains 13 residues.

This clonotype has a handful of counts. The chain carries TRBV5-4 and TRBJ2-2, with D tentatively TRBD1 (6 bases). V lost 0 bases and J lost 5, with 11 bases in between. The CDR3 runs 15 residues. Germline V lookup: CDR1 SGHNT, CDR2 YYREEE (reference sequence). The CDR3 bases are TGTGCCAGCAGCTTGGACAGGGCATTTACCGGGGAGCTGTTTTTT. This translates into CASSLDRAFTGELFF.

V and J are TRBV6-5 and TRBJ1-6; 7 bases align to TRBD1. This CDR3 is 16 amino acids long. Germline trimming cut 0 bases from V and 9 bases from J; bases unmatched to any gene: 8. The germline V gene encodes CDR1 MNHEY and CDR2 SVGAGI. The CDR3 sequence is CASSYSPGGVGSPLHF. CDR3 bases: TGTGCCAGCAGTTACTCTCCAGGGGGTGTAGGTTCACCCCTCCACTTT.

For this clonotype: Germline is not matched at one junction end, which may reflect a read error. The chain is built from TRBV6-5 and TRBJ1-3, with 9 bases aligning to TRBD1. Germline V gene sequence: CDR1 MNHEY, CDR2 SVGAGI. CDR3 length: 16 residues. Here the CDR3 reads CASGYRNRGQGNTIYF. The CDR3 nucleotides read TGTGCCAGCGGTTACCGGAACAGGGGGCAAGGAAACACCATATATTTT.

V usage is TRBV7-9 and J usage is TRBJ1-2; 7 nucleotides line up with TRBD1. The J segment lost 7 bases and the V segment lost 7 bases, leaving 15 bases of the junction unmatched. From germline, CDR1 is SEHNR and CDR2 FQNEAQ (reference sequence). CDR3 length: 15 residues. The CDR3 loop reads CASNTFEGAHFGYTF. As DNA, the CDR3 is TGTGCCAGCAACACCTTCGAGGGGGCCCATTTTGGCTACACCTTC. The entire variable domain, with the rest obtained from reference TRBV7-9 and TRBJ1-2, is as follows: DTGVSQNPRHKITKRGQNVTFRCDPISEHNRLYWYRQTLGQGPEFLTYFQNEAQLEKSRLLSDRFSAERPKGSFSTLEIQRTEQGDSAMYLCASNTFEGAHFGYTFGSGTRLTVV.